A selection of T cell receptor beta chains follows, all from one sample in a study of T cell clones after liver transplantation. The data were produced by immunoSEQ multiplex PCR, yet TCRdb's version contains in-frame clones alone and is incomplete. Of 95,000 to 110,000 clones listed, approximately 79% were seen once; the top ten hold approximately 3%. The sample in question was CD4+ T cells from blood, obtained approximately 43 months after liver transplant. The receptors come from a human patient who received a liver transplant. The graft donor may have contributed some T cells. The CDR3 runs from the conserved cysteine through the conserved F or W. The order of the fields is CDR3 protein, CDR3 DNA, D gene, J gene, clone size, V gene. A D gene is named only where the DNA matches it firmly. The size entry is marked missing in some rows and otherwise reads once, few, many or a size class.

CDR3 protein: CASSQIRTGGETQYF
CDR3 DNA: TGCGCCAGCAGCCAAATTAGGACAGGAGGGGAGACCCAGTACTTC
D gene: .
J gene: TRBJ2-5
clone size: .
V gene: TRBV4-1

CDR3 protein: CASSEEGYEQFF
CDR3 DNA: TGTGCCAGCAGTGAGGAGGGTTATGAGCAGTTCTTC
D gene: .
J gene: TRBJ2-1
clone size: .
V gene: TRBV6-1

CDR3 protein: CASSFRGTEAFF
CDR3 DNA: TGTGCCAGCAGCTTTAGGGGGACTGAAGCTTTCTTT
D gene: .
J gene: TRBJ1-1
clone size: .
V gene: TRBV5-4

CDR3 protein: CASSPLTGGPYGYTF
CDR3 DNA: TGTGCCAGCAGCCCGCTGACAGGTGGACCCTATGGCTACACCTTC
D gene: .
J gene: TRBJ1-2
clone size: .
V gene: TRBV5-5

CDR3 protein: CASRHKPQGAYEQYF
CDR3 DNA: TGTGCCAGCAGACACAAGCCTCAAGGGGCCTACGAGCAGTACTTC
D gene: .
J gene: TRBJ2-7
clone size: .
V gene: TRBV27

CDR3 protein: CATSIGPGTQYF
CDR3 DNA: TGTGCCACCAGCATAGGCCCGGGGACCCAGTACTTC
D gene: .
J gene: TRBJ2-5
clone size: .
V gene: TRBV15

CDR3 protein: CASSKQGNYGYTF
CDR3 DNA: TGTGCCAGCAGTAAACAGGGGAACTATGGCTACACCTTC
D gene: TRBD1
J gene: TRBJ1-2
clone size: .
V gene: TRBV28

CDR3 protein: CASSYFAGPTGELFF
CDR3 DNA: TGTGCCAGCAGTTACTTCGCCGGTCCCACCGGGGAGCTGTTTTTT
D gene: .
J gene: TRBJ2-2
clone size: .
V gene: TRBV6-5

CDR3 protein: CASTYRGVGTGELFF
CDR3 DNA: TGTGCCAGCACCTACAGGGGAGTAGGGACCGGGGAGCTGTTTTTT
D gene: TRBD1
J gene: TRBJ2-2
clone size: .
V gene: TRBV27

CDR3 protein: CSVEVAGGTYEQYF
CDR3 DNA: TGCAGCGTTGAGGTGGCGGGAGGTACCTACGAGCAGTACTTC
D gene: TRBD2
J gene: TRBJ2-7
clone size: .
V gene: TRBV29-1

CDR3 protein: CASSPADLVLRNEQFF
CDR3 DNA: TGTGCCAGCAGCCCAGCGGACCTCGTACTACGGAATGAGCAGTTCTTC
D gene: .
J gene: TRBJ2-1
clone size: .
V gene: TRBV7-2

CDR3 protein: CASSLTGLALGEQFF
CDR3 DNA: TGTGCCAGCAGCTTGACCGGGCTAGCGTTAGGTGAGCAGTTCTTC
D gene: .
J gene: TRBJ2-1
clone size: .
V gene: TRBV5-4

CDR3 protein: CASSLVRNTEAFF
CDR3 DNA: TGTGCCAGCAGTTTAGTAAGGAACACTGAAGCTTTCTTT
D gene: .
J gene: TRBJ1-1
clone size: .
V gene: TRBV28

CDR3 protein: CASSESGQGTDTQYF
CDR3 DNA: TGCGCCAGCAGTGAGTCGGGACAGGGCACAGATACGCAGTATTTT
D gene: TRBD1
J gene: TRBJ2-3
clone size: .
V gene: TRBV10-1

CDR3 protein: CASSEGLAKNIQYF
CDR3 DNA: TGTGCCAGTAGTGAGGGACTAGCCAAAAACATTCAGTACTTC
D gene: .
J gene: TRBJ2-4
clone size: .
V gene: TRBV19

CDR3 protein: CASSLQNTIYF
CDR3 DNA: TGTGCCAGCAGCTTACAGAACACCATATATTTT
D gene: .
J gene: TRBJ1-3
clone size: .
V gene: TRBV7-8

CDR3 protein: CASLNQRFSGANVLTF
CDR3 DNA: TGTGCCAGCCTCAATCAGAGGTTCTCTGGGGCCAACGTCCTGACTTTC
D gene: .
J gene: TRBJ2-6
clone size: .
V gene: TRBV2

CDR3 protein: CASSDKRFPAPEEQYF
CDR3 DNA: TGTGCCAGCAGTGATAAGCGGTTCCCAGCCCCGGAGGAGCAGTACTTC
D gene: .
J gene: TRBJ2-7
clone size: .
V gene: TRBV6-1

CDR3 protein: CSVVWGGRDYEQYF
CDR3 DNA: TGCAGCGTTGTTTGGGGGGGGAGGGACTACGAGCAGTACTTC
D gene: TRBD2
J gene: TRBJ2-7
clone size: .
V gene: TRBV29-1

CDR3 protein: CASRETDATNEKLFF
CDR3 DNA: TGTGCCAGCAGAGAGACGGATGCAACTAATGAAAAACTGTTTTTT
D gene: .
J gene: TRBJ1-4
clone size: .
V gene: TRBV7-9

CDR3 protein: CASSFQGAEETQYF
CDR3 DNA: TGCGCCAGCAGCTTCCAGGGGGCGGAGGAGACCCAGTACTTC
D gene: TRBD1
J gene: TRBJ2-5
clone size: .
V gene: TRBV5-1

CDR3 protein: CASPGGQGRTGELFF
CDR3 DNA: TGTGCCAGCCCTGGCGGGCAGGGGAGGACCGGGGAGCTGTTTTTT
D gene: .
J gene: TRBJ2-2
clone size: few
V gene: TRBV6-1

CDR3 protein: CASSIGRGKIHEQYF
CDR3 DNA: TGTGCCAGTAGTATAGGTAGGGGGAAAATCCACGAGCAGTACTTC
D gene: .
J gene: TRBJ2-7
clone size: .
V gene: TRBV19

CDR3 protein: CASSLAPPGETQYF
CDR3 DNA: TGTGCCAGCAGTCTGGCCCCTCCAGGGGAGACCCAGTACTTC
D gene: .
J gene: TRBJ2-5
clone size: .
V gene: TRBV6-1

CDR3 protein: CASSPTPTNPGQYF
CDR3 DNA: TGTGCCAGCAGCCCCACCCCCACCAATCCGGGGCAGTACTTC
D gene: .
J gene: TRBJ2-7
clone size: .
V gene: TRBV2

CDR3 protein: CASSRDRVVDGYTF
CDR3 DNA: TGTGCCAGCAGCCGGGACAGGGTAGTCGATGGCTACACCTTC
D gene: TRBD1
J gene: TRBJ1-2
clone size: .
V gene: TRBV28

CDR3 protein: CASSSINQPQHF
CDR3 DNA: TGTGCCAGCAGTTCAATCAATCAGCCCCAGCATTTT
D gene: .
J gene: TRBJ1-5
clone size: .
V gene: TRBV6-5

CDR3 protein: CASSSGIYYNEQFF
CDR3 DNA: TGTGCCAGCAGTTCGGGGATCTACTACAATGAGCAGTTCTTC
D gene: .
J gene: TRBJ2-1
clone size: once
V gene: TRBV27

CDR3 protein: CASRTEAGNQPQHF
CDR3 DNA: TGTGCCAGCAGGACAGAAGCCGGCAATCAGCCCCAGCATTTT
D gene: .
J gene: TRBJ1-5
clone size: .
V gene: TRBV19

CDR3 protein: CASSIGRMKLTDTQYF
CDR3 DNA: TGTGCCAGTAGTATAGGTCGTATGAAGTTGACAGATACGCAGTATTTT
D gene: .
J gene: TRBJ2-3
clone size: .
V gene: TRBV19

CDR3 protein: CSVERDLNYGYTF
CDR3 DNA: TGCAGCGTTGAACGGGACCTCAACTATGGCTACACCTTC
D gene: .
J gene: TRBJ1-2
clone size: .
V gene: TRBV29-1

CDR3 protein: CASLLQSSGKDNEQFF
CDR3 DNA: TGTGCCAGCCTACTACAGTCCAGCGGGAAAGACAATGAGCAGTTCTTC
D gene: TRBD2
J gene: TRBJ2-1
clone size: .
V gene: TRBV18

CDR3 protein: CASSIVLDGSYTF
CDR3 DNA: TGTGCCAGTAGTATAGTGTTGGATGGATCCTACACCTTC
D gene: .
J gene: TRBJ1-2
clone size: .
V gene: TRBV19